Presented here are 32 T cell receptor beta chains from one specimen sequenced in a study of blood T cell repertoires in COVID-19. Assay: immunoSEQ multiplex PCR; the TCRdb copy retains only in-frame clones and omits some. The sample comprises 250,000 or so clones, about 87% of which are singletons, and over 1.2% rests with the top ten. Sequences were obtained from peripheral blood. The receptors stem from a woman in her thirties or forties who had recovered from COVID-19.

This clone came up once. V is TRBV7-9 and J is TRBJ1-4, with 7 nucleotides matching TRBD1. The junction had 2 bases not matched to a gene; V was cut back by 0 bases and J by 7 bases. The CDR3 spans 14 residues. Looked up from germline, CDR1 is SEHNR and CDR2 is FQNEAQ (reference sequence). CDR3 coding DNA: TGTGCCAGCAGCTTAGCAGGGGGCCTTGAAAAACTGTTTTTT. The encoded protein is CASSLAGGLEKLFF. Filled out from reference TRBV7-9 and TRBJ1-4, the complete variable domain reads DTGVSQNPRHKITKRGQNVTFRCDPISEHNRLYWYRQTLGQGPEFLTYFQNEAQLEKSRLLSDRFSAERPKGSFSTLEIQRTEQGDSAMYLCASSLAGGLEKLFFGSGTQLSVL.

This clone has only one observation. The chain links TRBV5-1 to TRBJ1-1; D perhaps matches TRBD1 (5 bases). The CDR3 is 15 residues long. Germline-derived CDR1 and CDR2 are SGHRS and YFSETQ. V shed 1 base and J shed 1 base, with 11 bases lying between them. CDR3 in DNA: TGCGCCAGCAGCTTGACGGTGGGGGGGAACACTGAAGCTTTCTTT. Its translation: CASSLTVGGNTEAFF. The variable domain in full, completed from reference TRBV5-1 and TRBJ1-1, reads KAGVTQTPRYLIKTRGQQVTLSCSPISGHRSVSWYQQTPGQGLQFLFEYFSETQRNKGNFPGRFSGRQFSNSRSEMNVSTLELGDSALYLCASSLTVGGNTEAFFGQGTRLTVV.

J is TRBJ2-1 and V is TRBV18, with 8 bases lining up with TRBD2. The V and J ends lost 1 base and 6 bases, in that order; junction bases with no gene match: 11. Germline CDR1 reads KGHSH; CDR2 reads LQKENI. This CDR3 spans 17 amino acids. The CDR3 is CASSPLSGGRKINEQFF. For the CDR3, the DNA is TGTGCCAGCTCACCACTCTCGGGGGGGCGAAAAATCAATGAGCAGTTCTTC.

In its sample, this clone was seen once. This rearrangement joins TRBV10-2 to TRBJ1-1; D is possibly TRBD1 (5 bases). V lost 6 bases, J lost 2 bases, and 10 bases lay in between. The CDR3 runs 13 residues. The germline CDR1 and CDR2 sequences are WSHSY and SAAADI. The CDR3 is CASRSTVNTEAFF. In nucleotides, the CDR3 is TGCGCCAGCAGGTCGACAGTAAACACTGAAGCTTTCTTT.

The V gene is TRBV14, the J gene TRBJ2-7, with 10 bases fitting TRBD1. The J segment lost 3 bases and the V segment lost 9 bases, leaving 2 bases of the junction unmatched. CDR1 is SGHDN, CDR2 FVKESK, per germline. There are 12 residues in the CDR3. CDR3 sequence reads: CARGTGVYEQYF. The CDR3 bases are TGTGCCAGGGGGACAGGGGTCTACGAGCAGTACTTC.

J is TRBJ1-2 and V is TRBV7-2, with D unresolved. V lost 3 bases and J lost 3, with 14 bases in between. CDR1 and CDR2 (germline): SGHTA, FQGNSA. The CDR3 covers 15 residues. The CDR3: CASSFPGFPYYGYTF. The DNA of the CDR3 is TGTGCCAGCAGCTTCCCCGGTTTTCCATACTATGGCTACACCTTC.

This chain links TRBV5-4 with TRBJ1-2, with D perhaps matching TRBD1 (6 bases). The CDR3 covers 13 residues. The germline gives CDR1 SGHNT, CDR2 YYREEE (reference sequence). The V gene lost 5 bases and the J gene lost 11 bases, with 19 bases spanning the gap. CDR3 residues: CASSRFGGLGYTF. DNA of the CDR3: TGTGCCAGCAGTAGATTCGGGGGGCTAGGATACACCTTC.

The CDR3 region has the DNA TGTGCCAGCAGCCCTCCTGGGGGGAGAGAAAAACTGTTTTTT. This translates into CASSPPGGREKLFF. The chain joins TRBV7-3 to TRBJ1-4, with D possibly TRBD1 on 5 matching bases. With 5 bases removed from V and 8 bases from J, the gap between germline ends came to 15 bases. The CDR3 runs to 14 residues. From germline, CDR1 is SGHTA and CDR2 FQGTGA.

In this sample, this clone turned up a few times. The chain employs TRBV27 and TRBJ2-7; TRBD1 agrees at 8 bases. V gave up 6 bases and J gave up 5 bases; unmatched junction bases: 9. There are 14 residues in the CDR3. Germline CDR1 is MNHEY and CDR2 is SMNVEV (reference sequence). The CDR3 nucleotides read TGTGCCAGCAGCCCGATGAGACAGGGGAACGAGCAGTACTTC. Its protein is CASSPMRQGNEQYF.

The rearrangement uses TRBV12-3 or TRBV12-4 and TRBJ1-1; D possibly corresponds to TRBD1 (6 bases). The CDR3 has 12 residues. Trimming cost V 3 bases and J 11 bases, with 13 bases left between them. The CDR3 spells CASSLGAGWAFF. The CDR3 nucleotides are TGTGCCAGCAGTTTGGGGGCAGGCTGGGCTTTCTTT.

J is TRBJ1-2 and V is TRBV27, with 9 bases that match TRBD1. With 4 bases clipped from V and 4 bases from J, the junction kept 4 bases outside the gene matches. The CDR3 sequence is 14 residues long. Germline V lookup: CDR1 MNHEY, CDR2 SMNVEV (reference sequence). In DNA form, the CDR3 reads TGTGCCAGCAGTTCTTGGGACAGGGTCTATGGCTACACCTTC. It encodes CASSSWDRVYGYTF.

CDR3 sequence (DNA): TGTGCCAGCAGTTTACGGGACTCCATCGCGGGCTACAATGAGCAGTTCTTC. This translates into CASSLRDSIAGYNEQFF. The chain carries TRBV27 and TRBJ2-1; possible D gene TRBD2, 6 bases. Per the germline V gene, CDR1 is MNHEY and CDR2 is SMNVEV (reference sequence). The CDR3 runs 17 residues. V was cut by 2 bases and J by 3 bases, with 17 bases left in between.

V and J are TRBV21-1 and TRBJ2-7; the table assigns TRBD1, which was not confirmed against the DNA. TRBV21-1 is tagged as a pseudogene. This CDR3 is 16 amino acids long. Here the CDR3 reads CASSKGWGTSQDEQYF. CDR3 nucleotide sequence: TGTGCCAGCAGCAAAGGTTGGGGGACAAGTCAGGACGAGCAGTACTTC.

This sequence joins TRBV7-6 and TRBJ2-5, with a weak D call TRBD2 (5 bases). V was pared by 1 base and J by 5 bases, with 14 bases between. Looked up from germline, CDR1 is SGHVS and CDR2 is FNYEAQ. The CDR3 consists of 15 residues. Here the CDR3 DNA reads TGTGCCAGCAGCTTAGTTTGGAGCCCGGGGGAGACCCAGTACTTC. It specifies CASSLVWSPGETQYF.

This chain connects TRBV28 to TRBJ1-1; no reliable D call. Per germline, CDR1 MDHEN and CDR2 SYDVKM. Trimming shortened V by 0 bases and J by 5 bases, and 7 bases separated the two germline ends. The CDR3 runs 13 residues. The CDR3 spells CASSLWGLTEAFF. For the CDR3, the DNA is TGTGCCAGCAGTTTATGGGGCTTAACTGAAGCTTTCTTT.

V gene TRBV3-1 (or the pseudogene TRBV3-2) combines with J gene TRBJ2-7, with D perhaps TRBD1 (6 bases). Germline V lookup: CDR1 LGHDT, CDR2 YNNKEL (reference sequence). The CDR3 is 17 amino acids. V lost 6 bases to trimming and J lost 2 bases, with 23 bases between them. The CDR3 coding sequence is TGTGCCAGCAGTCCGTTATCTACAGGGAAAGGGACCTACGAGCAGTACTTC. This sequence encodes CASSPLSTGKGTYEQYF.

The J gene is TRBJ1-6, the V gene TRBV6-5, with D maybe TRBD1 (5 bases). CDR3 size: 15 residues. Per germline, CDR1 MNHEY and CDR2 SVGAGI. V was trimmed by 6 bases and J by 10 bases, leaving 19 bases between them. CDR3 bases: TGTGCCAGCAGAGATCAGGACACTCTCAGGTCACCCCTCCACTTT. As protein: CASRDQDTLRSPLHF.

V is TRBV9 and J is TRBJ1-1; D not resolved. There are 15 residues in the CDR3. Germline V gene data show CDR1 as SGDLS and CDR2 as YYNGEE. V lost 3 bases and J lost 3, with 15 bases in between. In DNA, the CDR3 is TGTGCCAGCAGCGACACGGTCACAGTGCACACTGAAGCTTTCTTT. It translates to CASSDTVTVHTEAFF.

A few counts support this clone. This chain joins TRBV4-2 and TRBJ1-6, with 10 bases identical to TRBD1. CDR3 length: 16 residues. Germline CDR1 LGHNA, CDR2 YNFKEQ. V gave up 3 bases and J gave up 4 bases; unmatched junction bases: 3. The CDR3 sequence: CASSHLGQGYNSPLHF. Written as DNA, the CDR3 is TGTGCCAGCAGCCACTTGGGACAGGGGTATAATTCACCCCTCCACTTT.

This clone is medium-sized (0.01 to 0.1%). CDR3 in DNA: TGTGCCAGCAGCTTGGGCATGACAGGGGACGGCTACACCTTC. It translates to CASSLGMTGDGYTF. The chain couples TRBV5-4 to TRBJ1-2; TRBD1 matches at 8 bases. From germline, CDR1 is SGHNT and CDR2 YYREEE (reference sequence). The CDR3 totals 14 residues. Losses at the gene ends were 0 bases for V and 8 bases for J; bases not matched to a gene: 6.

The genes are TRBV7-8 and TRBJ1-1, with no clear D. The CDR3 has 14 residues. Trimming cost V 5 bases and J 1 base, with 11 bases left between them. Germline V CDR1 and CDR2: SGHVS, FQNEAQ. Written as DNA, the CDR3 is TGTGCCAGCAGCCCGTATGAGGGGAACACTGAAGCTTTCTTT. Translation: CASSPYEGNTEAFF.

The chain carries TRBV6-1 and TRBJ1-1; tentatively, D is TRBD1 (5 bases). Per germline, CDR1 MNHNS and CDR2 SASEGT. The CDR3 consists of 13 residues. V lost 3 bases and J lost 5, with 10 bases in between. The CDR3 is CASSETRGTEAFF. DNA for the CDR3: TGTGCCAGCAGTGAGACAAGGGGAACTGAAGCTTTCTTT.

DNA of the CDR3: TGTGCCAGCAGCCCCATTGACAGGGGAGGTACTGAAGCTTTCTTT. The encoded protein is CASSPIDRGGTEAFF. The chain combines TRBV7-8 with TRBJ1-1, with 8 bases that match TRBD1. Germline V gene data show CDR1 as SGHVS and CDR2 as FQNEAQ. CDR3 length equals 15 residues. The junction had 10 bases not matched to a gene; V was cut back by 5 bases and J by 5 bases.

CDR3 sequence reads: CASSLGLRDRGSEQYF. CDR3 coding DNA: TGCGCCAGCAGCTTGGGGTTACGGGACAGGGGTTCCGAGCAGTACTTC. The chain uses TRBV5-1 and TRBJ2-7; 10 bases agree with TRBD1. In germline, CDR1 is SGHRS, CDR2 YFSETQ. There are 16 residues in the CDR3. The trim removed 0 bases at V and 6 bases at J, leaving 9 bases unmatched.

This sequence joins TRBV7-2 and TRBJ2-1; tentative D call: TRBD1 (7 bases). V dropped 5 bases and J dropped 6 bases, with 11 bases sitting between them. This CDR3 comprises 13 residues. Germline V gene sequence: CDR1 SGHTA, CDR2 FQGNSA. In DNA, the CDR3 is TGTGCCAGCAGCGCTCAGGGGGGCAATGAGCAGTTCTTC. This encodes CASSAQGGNEQFF. Based on the CDR3 plus reference TRBV7-2 and TRBJ2-1, the full variable domain is GAGVSQSPSNKVTEKGKDVELRCDPISGHTALYWYRQSLGQGLEFLIYFQGNSAPDKSGLPSDRFSAERTGGSVSTLTIQRTQQEDSAVYLCASSAQGGNEQFFGPGTRLTVL.

V is TRBV9 and J is TRBJ2-2; tentatively, D is TRBD2 (5 bases). V was trimmed by 4 bases and J by 3 bases, leaving 13 bases between them. This CDR3 has 15 residues. Germline CDR1 SGDLS, CDR2 YYNGEE. The CDR3 sequence is CASSPPRGYTGELFF. As DNA, the CDR3 is TGTGCCAGCAGCCCCCCGCGCGGGTACACCGGGGAGCTGTTTTTT.

The genes are TRBV3-1 (or the pseudogene TRBV3-2) and TRBJ2-5; 7 bases match TRBD2. The germline V gene encodes CDR1 LGHDT and CDR2 YNNKEL (reference sequence). The CDR3 loop spans 14 amino acids. V gave up 0 bases and J gave up 4 bases; unmatched junction bases: 2. Here the CDR3 DNA reads TGTGCCAGCAGCCAAGATCCGGGGGGAGAGACCCAGTACTTC. It codes for CASSQDPGGETQYF.

This chain uses TRBV18 with TRBJ1-1; 7 bases agree with TRBD1. J lost 3 bases, V lost 4 bases, and 8 bases had no gene match. Per germline, CDR1 KGHSH and CDR2 LQKENI. There are 15 residues in the CDR3. Here the CDR3 reads CASSLGLQGYTEAFF. DNA for the CDR3: TGTGCCAGCTCACTCGGTTTACAGGGGTACACTGAAGCTTTCTTT.

The V gene is TRBV5-4, the J gene TRBJ1-6, with TRBD1 matching 9 bases. CDR1 is SGHNT and CDR2 is YYREEE in the germline V gene (reference sequence). The CDR3 is 15 amino acids. Unmatched junction bases numbered 1, after V lost 0 bases and J lost 6 bases. CDR3 bases: TGTGCCAGCAGCTTGGGACAGGGGGGTAATTCACCCCTCCACTTT. Amino acids: CASSLGQGGNSPLHF.

This rearrangement joins TRBV7-4 to TRBJ1-6, with 7 bases that match TRBD1. The CDR3 spans 16 residues. Per the germline V gene, CDR1 is SGHVT and CDR2 is SQSDAQ. The ends lost 5 bases at V and 5 bases at J; junction bases unmatched: 9. The chain's CDR3 is CASSDPDRKNNSPLHF. The CDR3 DNA reads as TGTGCCAGCAGCGACCCGGACAGGAAAAATAATTCACCCCTCCACTTT.

This rearrangement joins TRBV30 to TRBJ2-2; a possible D gene is TRBD2 (5 bases). The germline V gene encodes CDR1 GTSNPN and CDR2 SVGIG (reference sequence). Trimming cost V 6 bases and J 3 bases, with 17 bases left between them. The CDR3 spans 15 residues. CDR3 loop: CACDPTVGDTGELFF. DNA for the CDR3: TGTGCCTGTGACCCAACCGTCGGGGACACCGGGGAGCTGTTTTTT.

J is TRBJ2-7 and V is TRBV13; D unresolved. V lost 3 bases to trimming and J lost 3 bases, with 6 bases between them. Germline CDR1 PRHDT, CDR2 FYEKMQ (reference sequence). The CDR3 contains 12 residues. The CDR3 is CASSLADYEQYF. Written as DNA, the CDR3 is TGTGCCAGCAGCTTGGCCGACTACGAGCAGTACTTC.